The present T cell receptor beta chain was sequenced within a study of shared clonotypes between healthy human individuals. Recent vaccinations or acute infections were absent in the healthy HIV-negative adult donors. The protocol was immunoSEQ multiplex PCR, while the TCRdb copy is restricted to in-frame clones and leaves out a portion. The table lists fewer than 600,000 clones, 75% to 85% of them singletons, with over 10% in the top ten. This clone was detected only once. Sequenced material: PBMCs. The source is a woman between 40 and 55 years old in good health. Some clones in this sample may be carry-over from other donors' samples.

CDR3: CASSSLPGLAGGPGYEQYF. DNA of the CDR3: TGCGCCAGCAGCTCACTCCCGGGACTAGCGGGAGGGCCAGGATACGAGCAGTACTTC. V and J are TRBV5-1 and TRBJ2-7, with 16 bases identical to TRBD2. The junction had 13 bases not matched to a gene; V was cut back by 3 bases and J by 4 bases. CDR1 is SGHRS, CDR2 YFSETQ, per germline. This CDR3 has 19 amino acids.